These 10 T cell receptor beta chains came from one sample sequenced in a study of blood T cell repertoires in COVID-19 (TCRdb year 2020). The method was the immunoSEQ multiplex PCR assay. The clones in this table, taken by TCRdb from immuneACCESS, are in-frame only. Not every clone is retained; where verified, under half of the shortfall comes from an unresolved V gene, and the cause of the rest is unknown. The sample table records 120,000 or so clones; around nine tenths of these occur just once. The ten largest account for around 3.8% of the sample. The sample comprised peripheral blood. The receptor set was obtained from a man aged 50 to 59 with active COVID-19.

The chain joins TRBV3-1 (or the pseudogene TRBV3-2) to TRBJ1-6; D uncertain. Trimming shortened V by 1 base and J by 7 bases, and 8 bases separated the two germline ends. The CDR3 sequence is 14 residues long. CDR1 is LGHDT, CDR2 YNNKEL, per germline (reference sequence). The CDR3 is CASSQVGRNSPLHF. Here the CDR3 DNA reads TGTGCCAGCAGCCAAGTGGGGAGGAATTCACCCCTCCACTTT.

This chain uses TRBV19 with TRBJ2-2; D is unclear. The CDR3 is 13 amino acids. From germline, CDR1 is LNHDA and CDR2 SQIVND (reference sequence). The ends were cut back, 1 base at V and 4 bases at J, with 4 bases in the middle. This CDR3 reads CASSIVITGELFF. The CDR3 DNA follows: TGTGCCAGTAGTATAGTCATCACCGGGGAGCTGTTTTTT. The full variable domain, with the rest looked up from reference TRBV19 and TRBJ2-2, is DGGITQSPKYLFRKEGQNVTLSCEQNLNHDAMYWYRQDPGQGLRLIYYSQIVNDFQKGDIAEGYSVSREKKESFPLTVTSAQKNPTAFYLCASSIVITGELFFGEGSRLTVL.

The J gene is TRBJ2-3, the V gene TRBV5-4, with 8 bases matching TRBD1. In germline, CDR1 is SGHNT, CDR2 YYREEE (reference sequence). V shed 4 bases, J shed 2 bases, and the junction held 6 bases outside the gene matches. This CDR3 contains 15 residues. The CDR3 reads CASSGGQATTDTQYF. CDR3 in DNA: TGTGCCAGCAGCGGGGGACAGGCGACCACAGATACGCAGTATTTT.

The CDR3 loop is CASSWFREADGYTF. The CDR3 DNA reads TGTGCCAGCAGCTGGTTCAGGGAGGCGGATGGCTACACCTTC. The chain has TRBV5-6 and TRBJ1-2; D is perhaps TRBD1 (5 bases). Germline CDR1 SGHDT, CDR2 YYEEEE. The CDR3 contains 14 residues. The V end was cut by 3 bases, the J end by 6 bases, with 15 bases between.

The chain recombines TRBV19 with TRBJ1-5, with TRBD1 matching over 7 bases. With 8 bases clipped from V and 0 bases from J, the junction kept 7 bases outside the gene matches. CDR3 size: 15 residues. CDR1 and CDR2 from the germline V gene are LNHDA and SQIVND (reference sequence). CDR3 amino acids: CASLRDSDSNQPQHF. The CDR3 nucleotides are TGTGCCAGTTTACGGGACAGCGATAGCAATCAGCCCCAGCATTTT.

Concerning this clone: Mismatch with germline at one junction end may stem from a read error. CDR3 protein: CASREDSYYGYTF. Written as DNA, the CDR3 is TGTGCCAGCAGGGAAGACAGTTACTATGGCTACACCTTC. The rearrangement joins TRBV2 to TRBJ1-2; TRBD1 is a possible D gene (5 bases). CDR1 is SNHLY, CDR2 FYNNEI, per germline. The CDR3 spans 13 residues.

This chain links TRBV7-9 with TRBJ2-1, with 8 bases identical to TRBD1. V lost 4 bases and J lost 3; bases outside the gene matches: 8. The CDR3 is made up of 16 amino acids. CDR1 SEHNR and CDR2 FQNEAQ come from the germline V gene (reference sequence). DNA of the CDR3: TGTGCCAGCAGCTCCAGGACAGGGAATCGCTACAATGAGCAGTTCTTC. It translates to CASSSRTGNRYNEQFF.

The chain is built from TRBV21-1 and TRBJ2-1; the D call TRBD2 from the table was never checked on the DNA. TRBV21-1 is termed a pseudogene. The CDR3 totals 17 residues. The CDR3 reads CASSPRTSGRSNNEQFF. CDR3 coding DNA: TGTGCCAGCAGCCCCCGGACTAGCGGGAGGTCCAACAATGAGCAGTTCTTC.

This chain links TRBV11-2 with TRBJ2-5; 9 bases map to TRBD2. V shed 5 bases and J 5 bases; nucleotides not matched to a gene: 9. The CDR3 covers 15 residues. Germline V lookup: CDR1 SGHAT, CDR2 FQNNGV. CDR3 coding DNA: TGTGCCAGCAGCCCCGCCCGCGGGAGGGGGGAGACCCAGTACTTC. This sequence encodes CASSPARGRGETQYF.

In its sample, this clone was seen once. The chain carries TRBV18 and TRBJ2-7, with 7 bases identical to TRBD2. The CDR3 is 17 amino acids. From germline, CDR1 is KGHSH and CDR2 LQKENI. V lost 4 bases to trimming and J lost 0 bases; unmatched junction nucleotides: 12. CDR3 amino acids: CASSLIAWGGISYEQYF. For the CDR3, the DNA is TGTGCCAGCTCACTTATCGCCTGGGGGGGTATCTCCTACGAGCAGTACTTC. Using reference TRBV18 and TRBJ2-7 for the parts outside the CDR3, the full variable domain is NAGVMQNPRHLVRRRGQEARLRCSPMKGHSHVYWYRQLPEEGLKFMVYLQKENIIDESGMPKERFSAEFPKEGPSILRIQQVVRGDSAAYFCASSLIAWGGISYEQYFGPGTRLTVT.